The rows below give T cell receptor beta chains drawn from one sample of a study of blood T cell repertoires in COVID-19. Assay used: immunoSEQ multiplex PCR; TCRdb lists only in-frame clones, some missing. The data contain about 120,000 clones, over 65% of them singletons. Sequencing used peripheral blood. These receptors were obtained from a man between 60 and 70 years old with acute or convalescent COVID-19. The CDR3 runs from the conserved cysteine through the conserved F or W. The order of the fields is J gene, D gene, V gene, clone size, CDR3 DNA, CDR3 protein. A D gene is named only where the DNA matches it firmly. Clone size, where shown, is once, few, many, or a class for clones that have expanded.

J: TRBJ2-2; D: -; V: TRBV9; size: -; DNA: TGTGCCAGCAGCGTAGACCCGGGGAGCGACACCGGGGAGCTGTTTTTT; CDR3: CASSVDPGSDTGELFF
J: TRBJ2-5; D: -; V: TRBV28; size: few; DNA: TGTGCCATCAAAGGGGGGGGGCAAGAGACCCAGTACTTC; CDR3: CAIKGGGQETQYF
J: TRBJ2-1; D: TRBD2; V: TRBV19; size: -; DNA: TGTGCCAGTAGTATAAGCTTGGGACTAGCGCGGCGCAATGAGCAGTTCTTC; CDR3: CASSISLGLARRNEQFF
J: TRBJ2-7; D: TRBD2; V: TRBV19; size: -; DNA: TGTGCCAGTAGTATCGGGGGACTAGCGGCCTACGAGCAGTACTTC; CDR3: CASSIGGLAAYEQYF
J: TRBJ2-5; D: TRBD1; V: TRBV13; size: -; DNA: TGTGCCAGCAGCTTAACAGGGGATCGGGCGACCCAGTACTTC; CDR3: CASSLTGDRATQYF
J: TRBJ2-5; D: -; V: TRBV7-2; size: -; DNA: TGTGCCAGCAATGGACGGGATGGGGGCTACCAAGAGACCCAGTACTTC; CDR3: CASNGRDGGYQETQYF
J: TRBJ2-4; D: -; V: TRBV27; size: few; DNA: TGTGCCAGCCCGGCCCGGGTGGCGAAAAACATTCAGTACTTC; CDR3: CASPARVAKNIQYF
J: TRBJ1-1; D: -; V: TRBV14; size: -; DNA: TGTGCCAGCAGCCTAAACACTGAAGCTTTCTTT; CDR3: CASSLNTEAFF
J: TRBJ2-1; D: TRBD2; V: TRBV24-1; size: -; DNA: TGTGCCACCAGGGCGTCAAGCGGGATAGTCAATGAGCAGTTCTTC; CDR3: CATRASSGIVNEQFF
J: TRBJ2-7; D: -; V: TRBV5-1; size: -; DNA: TGCGCCAGCAGCAGCACTCCGGGACTTTCACTATACGAGCAGTACTTC; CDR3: CASSSTPGLSLYEQYF
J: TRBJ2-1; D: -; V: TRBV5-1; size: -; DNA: TGCGCCAGCAGCTTGGAGGGTAGCGGCCCCTTAGATGAGCAGTTCTTC; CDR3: CASSLEGSGPLDEQFF
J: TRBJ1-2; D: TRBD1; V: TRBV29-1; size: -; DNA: TGCAGCGTTGACCGGACAGGGGGCGCGGGGGGCTACACCTTC; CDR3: CSVDRTGGAGGYTF
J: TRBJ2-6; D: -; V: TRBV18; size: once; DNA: TGTGCCAGCTCGCTGATAGGGACACCTAGGCCCGGGGCCAACGTCCTGACTTTC; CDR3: CASSLIGTPRPGANVLTF
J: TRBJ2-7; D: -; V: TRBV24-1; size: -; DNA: TGTGCCACCAGTGATTTCGGGGACGAGCAGTACTTC; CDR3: CATSDFGDEQYF
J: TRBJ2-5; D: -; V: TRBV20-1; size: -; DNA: TGCAGTGCTAGAGACTCGGAGACCCAGTACTTC; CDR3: CSARDSETQYF
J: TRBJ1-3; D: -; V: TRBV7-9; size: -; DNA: TGTGCCAGCAGCCCGACAGGCTCTGGAAACACCATATATTTT; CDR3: CASSPTGSGNTIYF
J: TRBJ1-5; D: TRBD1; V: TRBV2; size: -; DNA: TGTGCCAGCAGGGGACAGGGTTCCAATCAGCCCCAGCATTTT; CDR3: CASRGQGSNQPQHF
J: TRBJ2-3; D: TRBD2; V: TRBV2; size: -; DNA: TGTGCCAGCTCGTGGCCACTAGCGGGAGCGGGCACAGATACGCAGTATTTT; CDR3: CASSWPLAGAGTDTQYF
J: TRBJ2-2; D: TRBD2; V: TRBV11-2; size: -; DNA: TGTGCCAGCAGCACTTGGACTAGCGGGAGATCGGGCACCGGGGAGCTGTTTTTT; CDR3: CASSTWTSGRSGTGELFF
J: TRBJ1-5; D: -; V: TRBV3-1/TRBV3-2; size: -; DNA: TGTGCCAGCAGCCACGGGCAGGGCCGGGGCAATCAGCCCCAGCATTTT; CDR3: CASSHGQGRGNQPQHF
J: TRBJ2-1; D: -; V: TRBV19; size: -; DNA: TGTGCCAGTAGGGTAGATCCGCACAGCTACAATGAGCAGTTCTTC; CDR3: CASRVDPHSYNEQFF
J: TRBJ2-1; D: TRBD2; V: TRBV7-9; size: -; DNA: TGTGCCAGCAGCTTAGCCCTAGAGTGGGGGGAGGGTTCCTACAATGAGCAGTTCTTC; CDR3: CASSLALEWGEGSYNEQFF
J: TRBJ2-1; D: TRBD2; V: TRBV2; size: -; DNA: TGTGCCAGCAGTTCCCAGGGACTAGCGACGAATGAGCAGTTCTTC; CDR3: CASSSQGLATNEQFF